This TCR beta chain was recovered during a study of identical twins. The CDR3 covers 18 residues. From germline, CDR1 is LNHNV and CDR2 YYDKDF (reference sequence). Losses at the gene ends were 4 bases for V and 1 base for J; bases not matched to a gene: 13. Broader study findings: The more abundant beta clonotypes in cord blood had fewer insertions, and memory repertoires did not show this. Invariant MAIT and iNKT cells are populations that could partly confound zero-insertion analyses. Models underestimated out-of-frame TCR alpha sharing in monozygotic twins. The same donors were not followed; conclusions instead depended on cross-sectional statistical analysis.

TCRdb reprocessed the 5' RACE reads with MiXCR, giving one entry per CDR3 protein. This sample has around 250,000 distinct CDR3 sequences, with around 8.8% found just once. Regarding this clonotype: As yet, its antigen is unknown.

This same sample was also part of a study on yellow fever vaccine responses in identical twins.

The sequenced material came from CD8+ T cells sorted from blood. This TCR was recovered from a woman aged 18-29 years in good health. This chain connects TRBV15 to TRBJ2-3; the match to TRBD1 covers 8 bases. CDR3 sequence (DNA): TGTGCCACCAGCACAGGGACGTGGCCGGGACAGGGCACAGATACGCAGTATTTT. Its protein product is CATSTGTWPGQGTDTQYF.